The 23 T cell receptor beta chains below all came from one sample that was sequenced in a study of T cell responses to AZD1222 COVID-19 vaccine. This table comes from immunoSEQ multiplex PCR, and its TCRdb copy is limited to in-frame clones, with some not included. The table includes more than 100,000 clones, around 90% detected once. The material was peripheral blood, obtained 28 days after the second AZD1222 dose. The receptors originated from an adult who received the AZD1222 COVID-19 vaccine.

The chain has TRBV24-1 and TRBJ2-5; weak D call: TRBD1 (7 bases). This CDR3 region has 15 residues. CDR1 KGHDR and CDR2 SFDVKD come from the germline V gene. V lost 3 bases and J 4 bases, leaving 14 bases between the germline ends. This chain's CDR3 is CATSDPQGGAETQYF. CDR3 nucleotide sequence: TGTGCCACCAGTGATCCCCAGGGGGGTGCAGAGACCCAGTACTTC.

The gene calls are TRBV5-1 and TRBJ2-7, with D perhaps TRBD2 (7 bases). The V gene's germline CDR1 is SGHRS and CDR2 YFSETQ. Trimming shortened V by 1 base and J by 6 bases, and 11 bases separated the two germline ends. There are 13 residues in the CDR3. The CDR3 nucleotides are TGCGCCAGCAGCTTGAGGGCGGGGGCCGAGCAGTACTTC. Protein sequence: CASSLRAGAEQYF.

This chain uses TRBV18 with TRBJ2-1; 15 nucleotides align to TRBD2. Trimming at V came to 7 bases and at J to 10 bases, leaving 5 bases not matched to a gene. Germline V gene data show CDR1 as KGHSH and CDR2 as LQKENI. CDR3 length: 14 residues. The CDR3 loop is CASFGLAGGLEQFF. The CDR3 coding sequence is TGTGCCAGCTTCGGACTAGCGGGGGGGTTAGAGCAGTTCTTC.

V is TRBV18 and J is TRBJ1-1, with TRBD1 identical over 9 bases. From germline, CDR1 is KGHSH and CDR2 LQKENI. CDR3 length: 16 amino acids. The junction had 6 bases not matched to a gene; V was cut back by 3 bases and J by 1 base. The CDR3 region has the DNA TGTGCCAGCTCACCGACCCGGGGACAGGGGAACACTGAAGCTTTCTTT. The encoded protein is CASSPTRGQGNTEAFF. The variable domain in full, with the rest retrieved from reference TRBV18 and TRBJ1-1, is NAGVMQNPRHLVRRRGQEARLRCSPMKGHSHVYWYRQLPEEGLKFMVYLQKENIIDESGMPKERFSAEFPKEGPSILRIQQVVRGDSAAYFCASSPTRGQGNTEAFFGQGTRLTVV.

The chain couples TRBV6-5 to TRBJ1-2, with TRBD1 matching over 11 bases. Germline CDR1 is MNHEY and CDR2 is SVGAGI. CDR3 length equals 15 residues. The junction had 6 bases not matched to a gene; V was cut back by 6 bases and J by 3 bases. The CDR3 DNA sequence: TGTGCCAGCAGAGCCGGGACAGGGGGTCACTATGGCTACACCTTC. It is translated as CASRAGTGGHYGYTF.

This chain joins TRBV6-5 and TRBJ1-1; D is unresolved. Germline V lookup: CDR1 MNHEY, CDR2 SVGAGI. The V and J ends lost 9 bases and 1 base respectively, with 15 bases between them. The CDR3 sequence is 14 residues long. CDR3 coding DNA: TGTGCCAGTGGTCTTAGAGCGGGGAACACTGAAGCTTTCTTT. Translating gives CASGLRAGNTEAFF.

The rearrangement joins TRBV27 to TRBJ1-1; 8 nucleotides agree with TRBD1. V lost 6 bases to trimming and J lost 4 bases; unmatched junction nucleotides: 7. The CDR3 loop spans 14 amino acids. CDR1 and CDR2 (germline): MNHEY, SMNVEV (reference sequence). The CDR3 nucleotides are TGTGCCAGCAGGGGGACAGGTAGGAGCACTGAAGCTTTCTTT. Translating gives CASRGTGRSTEAFF.

This sequence joins TRBV6-5 and TRBJ1-2, with D tentatively TRBD1 (5 bases). Trimming cost V 0 bases and J 5 bases, with 10 bases left between them. Germline values: CDR1 MNHEY, CDR2 SVGAGI. This CDR3 is built from 14 residues. CDR3 nucleotides: TGTGCCAGCAGTTACTCGGGGGGAAATTATGGCTACACCTTC. It specifies CASSYSGGNYGYTF.

The chain carries TRBV19 and TRBJ2-7; 10 positions agree with TRBD2. J was trimmed by 7 bases and V by 9 bases; bases with no gene match: 0. The length of the CDR3 is 10 residues. Germline assignment: CDR1 LNHDA and CDR2 SQIVND (reference sequence). CDR3 nucleotides: TGTGCCAGGACTAGCGGGGAGCAGTACGTC. Residues: CARTSGEQYV.

This chain joins TRBV27 and TRBJ1-2; unclear D gene. CDR3 length: 16 amino acids. Trimming took off 1 base at V and 0 bases at J, with 12 bases between the two ends. Germline V gene data show CDR1 as MNHEY and CDR2 as SMNVEV (reference sequence). As DNA, the CDR3 is TGTGCCAGCAGTTTATATCGGGGATCCCCTAACTATGGCTACACCTTC. Encoded protein: CASSLYRGSPNYGYTF.

The gene calls are TRBV6-4 and TRBJ1-2, with 9 bases identical to TRBD1. CDR1 MRHNA and CDR2 SNTAGT come from the germline V gene. The trim removed 4 bases at V and 8 bases at J, leaving 5 bases unmatched. The CDR3 has 13 amino acids. CDR3 sequence: CASSATGGLGYTF. CDR3 sequence (DNA): TGTGCCAGCAGTGCCACAGGGGGCCTAGGCTACACCTTC.

The J gene is TRBJ1-2, the V gene TRBV6-2 or TRBV6-3, with D tentatively TRBD1 (5 bases). Between the trimmed V and J ends, which lost 5 bases and 6 bases, there was a span of 19 bases. The length of the CDR3 is 15 residues. Germline-derived CDR1 and CDR2 are MNHEY and SVGEGT. CDR3 DNA sequence: TGTGCCAGCAGTCCCGATCCGGGGCGCCTTAATGGCTACACCTTC. Protein sequence: CASSPDPGRLNGYTF.

V and J are TRBV2 and TRBJ1-3; weak D call: TRBD1 (6 bases). The CDR3 length is 17 residues. The germline V gene encodes CDR1 SNHLY and CDR2 FYNNEI. V dropped 0 bases and J dropped 3 bases, with 15 bases sitting between them. The CDR3 here is CASSEAHPGAGGNTIYF. The CDR3 DNA follows: TGTGCCAGCAGTGAAGCGCATCCGGGGGCCGGTGGAAACACCATATATTTT. Together with reference TRBV2 and TRBJ1-3, the CDR3 gives the full variable domain: EPEVTQTPSHQVTQMGQEVILRCVPISNHLYFYWYRQILGQKVEFLVSFYNNEISEKSEIFDDQFSVERPDGSNFTLKIRSTKLEDSAMYFCASSEAHPGAGGNTIYFGEGSWLTVV.

This clone was recorded only once. This chain uses TRBV2 with TRBJ1-4, with D uncertain. This CDR3 has 15 amino acids. V was trimmed by 2 bases and J by 8 bases, leaving 15 bases between them. CDR1 is SNHLY, CDR2 FYNNEI, per germline. The CDR3: CASSEFSPPGEKLFF. DNA for the CDR3: TGTGCCAGCAGTGAATTCTCGCCGCCGGGCGAAAAACTGTTTTTT.

The chain couples TRBV7-2 to TRBJ1-5, with no clear D. This CDR3 region has 13 residues. From germline, CDR1 is SGHTA and CDR2 FQGNSA. The germline V and J ends were trimmed by 5 bases and 5 bases, with 10 bases remaining between them. As DNA, the CDR3 is TGTGCCAGCAGCCTTGAAAGGGATCAGCCCCAGCATTTT. Translated: CASSLERDQPQHF. Variable domain in full (rest from reference TRBV7-2 and TRBJ1-5): GAGVSQSPSNKVTEKGKDVELRCDPISGHTALYWYRQSLGQGLEFLIYFQGNSAPDKSGLPSDRFSAERTGGSVSTLTIQRTQQEDSAVYLCASSLERDQPQHFGDGTRLSIL.

This chain joins TRBV19 and TRBJ1-1, with unresolved D. The CDR3 has 13 residues. Germline values: CDR1 LNHDA, CDR2 SQIVND (reference sequence). V lost 9 bases to trimming and J lost 5 bases, with 16 bases between them. This chain's CDR3 is CASSGVFGTEAFF. CDR3 DNA sequence: TGTGCCAGCTCAGGAGTGTTTGGGACTGAAGCTTTCTTT.

The CDR3 is CASSPRPDDYNEQFF. The CDR3 bases are TGTGCCAGCAGCCCCCGACCGGACGATTACAATGAGCAGTTCTTC. V usage is TRBV9 and J usage is TRBJ2-1, with D unclear. Germline CDR1 SGDLS, CDR2 YYNGEE. Trimming cost V 4 bases and J 4 bases, with 15 bases left between them. This CDR3 has 15 residues.

This chain connects TRBV11-2 to TRBJ1-5; D unresolved. CDR1 is SGHAT, CDR2 FQNNGV, per germline. V was pared by 4 bases and J by 5 bases, with 6 bases between. CDR3 length equals 12 residues. DNA of the CDR3: TGTGCCAGCAGCTCTAATGATCAGCCCCAGCATTTT. Its protein product is CASSSNDQPQHF.

The chain is built from TRBV6-5 and TRBJ2-1, with 16 bases lining up with TRBD2. Germline V gives CDR1 MNHEY, CDR2 SVGAGI. V dropped 4 bases and J dropped 8; count of bases not matched to a gene: 2. This CDR3 is built from 15 residues. The CDR3 DNA follows: TGTGCCAGCAGTTCGGGACTAGCGGGAGGGTATGAGCAGTTCTTC. Its protein is CASSSGLAGGYEQFF.

The chain joins TRBV28 to TRBJ1-2; 12 bases align to TRBD1. The CDR3 contains 16 residues. V trimming: 6 bases; J trimming: 7 bases; junction bases outside the gene matches: 12. Germline values: CDR1 MDHEN, CDR2 SYDVKM. The CDR3 sequence is CASRPGQGAHPGGYTF. The CDR3 DNA is TGTGCCAGCAGGCCGGGACAGGGGGCGCACCCGGGTGGCTACACCTTC.

V gene TRBV6-5 combines with J gene TRBJ2-3; 12 nucleotides agree with TRBD2. This CDR3 is built from 13 residues. Trimming removed 8 bases from V and 6 bases from J; junction bases left unmatched: 3. CDR1 MNHEY and CDR2 SVGAGI come from the germline V gene. DNA of the CDR3: TGTGCCAGCCGGACTAGCGGGGCGGATACGCAGTATTTT. This translates into CASRTSGADTQYF.

The rearrangement joins TRBV15 to TRBJ2-1; D uncertain. Trimming cost V 1 base and J 0 bases, with 10 bases left between them. Germline assignment: CDR1 LNHNV and CDR2 YYDKDF (reference sequence). The CDR3 consists of 16 residues. As DNA, the CDR3 is TGTGCCACCAGCAGAGGAATCGCAGGCTCCTACAATGAGCAGTTCTTC. Translating it yields CATSRGIAGSYNEQFF.

The chain recombines TRBV7-2 with TRBJ2-7; D not certain. Germline CDR1 is SGHTA and CDR2 is FQGNSA. Trimming pared 4 bases from V and 7 bases from J, leaving 14 bases between. CDR3 length: 13 residues. In DNA form, the CDR3 reads TGTGCCAGCAGCTCAAGTAGTGTAGGGGAGCAGTACGTC. Protein product: CASSSSSVGEQYV.